A selection of T cell receptor beta chains follows, all from one sample in a study of cytomegalovirus exposure and HLA in healthy donors. The repertoire was sequenced with immunoSEQ multiplex PCR; TCRdb's copy has only in-frame clones and lacks some. Here the sample spans around 92,000 clones, roughly 80% being singletons. Sample: PBMCs. The receptors originated from a girl aged 2-15 years in good health and CMV-seropositive. CDR3s include the opening cysteine and the closing phenylalanine or tryptophan. The order of the fields is D gene, V gene, J gene, clone size, CDR3 DNA, CDR3 protein. D genes are given only for firm matches. Clone size is shown for a subset of rows, as once, few, many or a class of expanded clone.

d_gene: -
v_gene: TRBV19
j_gene: TRBJ1-1
abundance: -
CDR3nt: TGTGCCAGTAGTATCTCGGGAAGGTTTACTGAAGCTTTCTTT
CDR3aa: CASSISGRFTEAFF

d_gene: TRBD1
v_gene: TRBV6-5
j_gene: TRBJ2-7
abundance: -
CDR3nt: TGTGCCAGCAATGGAAGACAGGGGGCGGGTTACGAGCAGTACTTC
CDR3aa: CASNGRQGAGYEQYF

d_gene: TRBD1
v_gene: TRBV19
j_gene: TRBJ1-3
abundance: -
CDR3nt: TGTGCCAGTAGTGGGACAGGGAGCGGAAACACCATATATTTT
CDR3aa: CASSGTGSGNTIYF

d_gene: TRBD1
v_gene: TRBV27
j_gene: TRBJ2-7
abundance: -
CDR3nt: TGTGCCAGCAGTGCCGGACAGGGCATCAACGAGCAGTACTTC
CDR3aa: CASSAGQGINEQYF

d_gene: -
v_gene: TRBV5-6
j_gene: TRBJ2-5
abundance: -
CDR3nt: TGTGCCAGCAGCTTCAAACGGTCGGGAGATTCAGAGACCCAGTACTTC
CDR3aa: CASSFKRSGDSETQYF

d_gene: TRBD2
v_gene: TRBV9
j_gene: TRBJ2-1
abundance: -
CDR3nt: TGTGCCAGCAGCGTAGTGGGAGGGCCGAACAATGAGCAGTTCTTC
CDR3aa: CASSVVGGPNNEQFF

d_gene: TRBD2
v_gene: TRBV6-1
j_gene: TRBJ2-1
abundance: -
CDR3nt: TGTGCCAGCAGTGAACGACTAGCGGAGTCCCAGTTCTTC
CDR3aa: CASSERLAESQFF

d_gene: -
v_gene: TRBV19
j_gene: TRBJ1-5
abundance: -
CDR3nt: TGTGCCAGTAGTACTACAGGGTCCTTGGGCAATCAGCCCCAGCATTTT
CDR3aa: CASSTTGSLGNQPQHF

d_gene: -
v_gene: TRBV7-9
j_gene: TRBJ1-2
abundance: once
CDR3nt: TGTGCCAGCAGCTCCCTAGACCGGGAAGGATATGGCTACACCTTC
CDR3aa: CASSSLDREGYGYTF

d_gene: TRBD2
v_gene: TRBV4-1
j_gene: TRBJ2-1
abundance: once
CDR3nt: TGCGCCAGCAGCCAGGGGACTAGCGGGAATAAGGAGTTCTTC
CDR3aa: CASSQGTSGNKEFF

d_gene: TRBD1
v_gene: TRBV15
j_gene: TRBJ1-4
abundance: -
CDR3nt: TGTGCCACCAGCAGAGAGCCCCGGGACAGGGAAAAACTGTTTTTT
CDR3aa: CATSREPRDREKLFF

d_gene: TRBD2
v_gene: TRBV5-1
j_gene: TRBJ2-7
abundance: -
CDR3nt: TGCGCCAGCAGCTCCGGGACTAGCGGGACCTACGAGCAGTACTTC
CDR3aa: CASSSGTSGTYEQYF

d_gene: -
v_gene: TRBV19
j_gene: TRBJ1-5
abundance: -
CDR3nt: TGTGCCAGTATTCCGCGGGGGATCGGCAATCAGCCCCAGCATTTT
CDR3aa: CASIPRGIGNQPQHF